This T cell receptor beta chain originates from a study of blood T cell repertoires in COVID-19. Study-wide context: PBMCs, B-cell-depleted T cells, or T cells were the source of the cDNA or gDNA that made up the material.

The CDR3 spans 13 residues. The V and J ends lost 3 bases and 9 bases respectively, with 15 bases between them. Per germline, CDR1 SGHRS and CDR2 YFSETQ. This clone was seen a handful of times. Under the authors' procedure: Amplification of reference gene primers provided the estimated nucleated cell counts. Sequencing used immunoSEQ multiplex PCR; TCRdb keeps in-frame clones, though not all of them. That table furnishes V, J and clone size, whereas the DNA furnished D and trimming. The sample has over 70,000 clones; approximately 80% are singletons. The sample was peripheral blood. The origin of this receptor is a man in his 70s with acute or convalescent COVID-19. The chain employs TRBV5-1 and TRBJ1-2; no definite D call. The CDR3 DNA reads TGCGCCAGCAGCTCGCTCCTCCCGGAGAGCTACACCTTC. Protein: CASSSLLPESYTF.